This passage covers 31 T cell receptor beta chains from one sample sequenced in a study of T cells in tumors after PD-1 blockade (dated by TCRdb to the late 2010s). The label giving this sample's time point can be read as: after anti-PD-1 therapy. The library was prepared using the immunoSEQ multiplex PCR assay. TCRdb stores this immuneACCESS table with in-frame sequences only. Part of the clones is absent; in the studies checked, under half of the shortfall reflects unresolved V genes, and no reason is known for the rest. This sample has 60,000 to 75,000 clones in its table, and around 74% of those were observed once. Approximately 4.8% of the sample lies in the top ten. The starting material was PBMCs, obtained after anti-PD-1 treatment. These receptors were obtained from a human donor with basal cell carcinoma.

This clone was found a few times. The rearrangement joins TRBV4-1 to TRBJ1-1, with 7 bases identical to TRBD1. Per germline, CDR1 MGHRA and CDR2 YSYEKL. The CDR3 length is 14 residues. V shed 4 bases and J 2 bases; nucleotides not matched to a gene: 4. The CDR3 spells CASSLWDRNTEAFF. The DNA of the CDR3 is TGCGCCAGCAGCCTATGGGACAGAAACACTGAAGCTTTCTTT.

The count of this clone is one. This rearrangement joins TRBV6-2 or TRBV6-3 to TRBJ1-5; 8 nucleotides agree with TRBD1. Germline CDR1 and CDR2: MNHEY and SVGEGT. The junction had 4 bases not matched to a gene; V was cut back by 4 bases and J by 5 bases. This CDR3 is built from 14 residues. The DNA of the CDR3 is TGTGCCAGCAGTTTACGACAGGGGTATCAGCCCCAGCATTTT. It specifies CASSLRQGYQPQHF.

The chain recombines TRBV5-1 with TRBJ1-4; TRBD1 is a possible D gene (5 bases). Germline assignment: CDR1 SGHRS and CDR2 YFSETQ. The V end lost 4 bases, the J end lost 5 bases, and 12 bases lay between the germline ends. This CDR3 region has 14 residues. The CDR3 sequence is CASSPSDTNEKLFF. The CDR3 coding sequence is TGCGCCAGCAGCCCCTCGGACACAAATGAAAAACTGTTTTTT.

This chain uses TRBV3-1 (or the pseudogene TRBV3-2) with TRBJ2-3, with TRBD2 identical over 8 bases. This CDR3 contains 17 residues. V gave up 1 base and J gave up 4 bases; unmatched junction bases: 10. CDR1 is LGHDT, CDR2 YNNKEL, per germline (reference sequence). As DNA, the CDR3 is TGTGCCAGCAGCCAAGGGAAAGGCGGGGGGAACGCAGATACGCAGTATTTT. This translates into CASSQGKGGGNADTQYF.

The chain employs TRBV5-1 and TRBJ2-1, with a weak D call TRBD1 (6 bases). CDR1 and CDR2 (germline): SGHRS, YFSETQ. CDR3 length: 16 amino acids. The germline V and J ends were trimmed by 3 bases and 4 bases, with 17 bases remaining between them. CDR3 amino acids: CASSSFPGTQYNEQFF. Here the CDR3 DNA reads TGCGCCAGCAGCTCTTTTCCCGGGACACAATACAATGAGCAGTTCTTC.

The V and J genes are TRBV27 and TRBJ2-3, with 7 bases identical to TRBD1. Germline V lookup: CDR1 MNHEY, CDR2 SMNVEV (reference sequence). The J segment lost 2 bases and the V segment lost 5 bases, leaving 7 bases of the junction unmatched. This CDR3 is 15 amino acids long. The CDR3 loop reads CASSPTTGTTDTQYF. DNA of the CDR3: TGTGCCAGCAGTCCTACGACAGGGACCACAGATACGCAGTATTTT.

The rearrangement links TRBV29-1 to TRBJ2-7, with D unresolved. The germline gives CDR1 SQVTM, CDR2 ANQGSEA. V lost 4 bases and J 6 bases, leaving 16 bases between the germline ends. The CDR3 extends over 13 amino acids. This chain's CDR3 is CSVGAGPFREQYF. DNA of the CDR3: TGCAGCGTTGGGGCAGGACCCTTCCGCGAGCAGTACTTC.

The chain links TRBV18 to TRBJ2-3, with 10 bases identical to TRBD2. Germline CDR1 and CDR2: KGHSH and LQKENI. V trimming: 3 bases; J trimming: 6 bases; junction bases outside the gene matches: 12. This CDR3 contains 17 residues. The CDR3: CASSPGVSGGAGDTQYF. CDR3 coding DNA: TGTGCCAGCTCACCCGGAGTAAGCGGGGGGGCCGGGGATACGCAGTATTTT.

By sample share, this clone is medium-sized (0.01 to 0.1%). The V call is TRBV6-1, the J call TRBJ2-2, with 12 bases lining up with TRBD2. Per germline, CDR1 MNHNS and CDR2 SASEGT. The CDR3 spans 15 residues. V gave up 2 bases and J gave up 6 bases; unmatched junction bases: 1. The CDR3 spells CASSELAGGPGELFF. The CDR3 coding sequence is TGTGCCAGCAGTGAACTAGCGGGGGGGCCCGGGGAGCTGTTTTTT.

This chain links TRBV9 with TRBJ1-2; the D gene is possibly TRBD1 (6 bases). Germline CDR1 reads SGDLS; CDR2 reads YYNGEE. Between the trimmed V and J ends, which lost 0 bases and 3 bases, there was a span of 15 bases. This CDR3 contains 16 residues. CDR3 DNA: TGTGCCAGCAGCGTAGGGGGCCGGGGGCGAGACTATGGCTACACCTTC. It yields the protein CASSVGGRGRDYGYTF.

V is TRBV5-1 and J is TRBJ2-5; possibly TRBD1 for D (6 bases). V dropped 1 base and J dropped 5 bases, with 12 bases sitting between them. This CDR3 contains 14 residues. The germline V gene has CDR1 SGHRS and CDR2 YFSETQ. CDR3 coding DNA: TGCGCCAGCAGCTTGTGGCAGGGGAAGGAGACCCAGTACTTC. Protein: CASSLWQGKETQYF.

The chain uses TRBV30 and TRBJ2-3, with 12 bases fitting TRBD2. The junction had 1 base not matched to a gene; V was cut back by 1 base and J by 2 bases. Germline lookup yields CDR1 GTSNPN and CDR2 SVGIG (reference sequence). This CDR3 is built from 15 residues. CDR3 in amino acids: CAWSGTSGDTDTQYF. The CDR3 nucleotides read TGTGCCTGGAGTGGGACTAGCGGGGACACAGATACGCAGTATTTT.

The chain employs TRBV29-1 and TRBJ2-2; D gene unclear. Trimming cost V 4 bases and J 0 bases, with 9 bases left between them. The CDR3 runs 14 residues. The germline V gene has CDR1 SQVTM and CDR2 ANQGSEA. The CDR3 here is CSVGTVANTGELFF. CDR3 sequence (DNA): TGCAGCGTTGGAACGGTCGCGAACACCGGGGAGCTGTTTTTT.

DNA for the CDR3: TGTGCCAGCAGCTTAAACCCGACAGGGGCGCCCGGAGATACGCAGTATTTT. Its protein product is CASSLNPTGAPGDTQYF. The chain recombines TRBV3-1 (or the pseudogene TRBV3-2) with TRBJ2-3; 8 nucleotides line up with TRBD1. Trimming took 5 bases from V and 5 from J; bases not matched to a gene: 15. The CDR3 is made up of 17 amino acids. The germline gives CDR1 LGHDT, CDR2 YNNKEL (reference sequence).

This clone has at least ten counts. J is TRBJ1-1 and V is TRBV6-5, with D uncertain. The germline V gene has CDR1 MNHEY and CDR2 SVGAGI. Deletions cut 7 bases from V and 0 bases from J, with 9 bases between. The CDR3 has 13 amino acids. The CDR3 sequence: CASTDPLNTEAFF. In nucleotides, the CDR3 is TGTGCCAGCACCGACCCTTTGAACACTGAAGCTTTCTTT.

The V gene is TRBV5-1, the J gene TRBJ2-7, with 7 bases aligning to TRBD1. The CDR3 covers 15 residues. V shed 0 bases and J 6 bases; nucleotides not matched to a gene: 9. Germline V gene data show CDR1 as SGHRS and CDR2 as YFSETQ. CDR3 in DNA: TGCGCCAGCAGCTTGGTCGGGACAGACGTCGTCGAGCAGTACTTC. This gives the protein CASSLVGTDVVEQYF. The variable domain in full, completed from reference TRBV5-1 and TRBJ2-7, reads KAGVTQTPRYLIKTRGQQVTLSCSPISGHRSVSWYQQTPGQGLQFLFEYFSETQRNKGNFPGRFSGRQFSNSRSEMNVSTLELGDSALYLCASSLVGTDVVEQYFGPGTRLTVT.

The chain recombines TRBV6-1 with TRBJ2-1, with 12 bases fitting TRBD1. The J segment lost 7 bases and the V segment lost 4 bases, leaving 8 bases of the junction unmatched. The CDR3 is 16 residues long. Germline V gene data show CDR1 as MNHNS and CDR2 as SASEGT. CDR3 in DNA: TGTGCCAGCAGTGGACCCCGGGGACAGGGGGCTAATGAGCAGTTCTTC. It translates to CASSGPRGQGANEQFF.

Here the CDR3 reads CASSQDPGASTDTQYF. CDR3 DNA: TGCGCCAGCAGCCAAGATCCCGGGGCTAGCACAGATACGCAGTATTTT. The rearrangement links TRBV4-1 to TRBJ2-3, with D perhaps given as TRBD1 or TRBD2 (5 bases each). Germline V lookup: CDR1 MGHRA, CDR2 YSYEKL. CDR3 length equals 16 residues. V gave up 0 bases and J gave up 0 bases, with 10 bases separating them.

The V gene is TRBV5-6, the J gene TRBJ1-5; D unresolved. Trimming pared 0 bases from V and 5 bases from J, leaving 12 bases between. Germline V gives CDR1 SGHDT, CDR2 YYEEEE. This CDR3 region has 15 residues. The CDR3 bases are TGTGCCAGCAGCTTGGGGAATAGGATGGATCAGCCCCAGCATTTT. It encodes CASSLGNRMDQPQHF.

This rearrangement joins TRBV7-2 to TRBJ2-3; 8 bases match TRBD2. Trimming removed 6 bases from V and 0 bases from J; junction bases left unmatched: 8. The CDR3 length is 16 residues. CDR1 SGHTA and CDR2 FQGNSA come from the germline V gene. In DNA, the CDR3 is TGTGCCAGCAGGCGCACCGGGGGGGCAAGCACAGATACGCAGTATTTT. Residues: CASRRTGGASTDTQYF.

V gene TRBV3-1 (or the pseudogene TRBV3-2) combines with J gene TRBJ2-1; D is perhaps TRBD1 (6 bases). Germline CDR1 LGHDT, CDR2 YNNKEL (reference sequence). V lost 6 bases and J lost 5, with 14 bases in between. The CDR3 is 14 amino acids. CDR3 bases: TGTGCCAGCAGTGAACTCCGGGACAACAATGAGCAGTTCTTC. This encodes CASSELRDNNEQFF.

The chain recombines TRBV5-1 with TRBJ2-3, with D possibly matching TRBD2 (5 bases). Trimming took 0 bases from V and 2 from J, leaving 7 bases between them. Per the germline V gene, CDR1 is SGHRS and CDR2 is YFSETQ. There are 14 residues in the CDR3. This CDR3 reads CASSLGGYTDTQYF. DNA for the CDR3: TGCGCCAGCAGCTTGGGCGGGTACACAGATACGCAGTATTTT.

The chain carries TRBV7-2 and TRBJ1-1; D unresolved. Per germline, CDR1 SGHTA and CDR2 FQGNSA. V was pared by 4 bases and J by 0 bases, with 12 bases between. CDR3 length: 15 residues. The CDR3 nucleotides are TGTGCCAGCAGCTCCCCCCCGGCGGTGAACACTGAAGCTTTCTTT. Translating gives CASSSPPAVNTEAFF.

CDR3 nucleotides: TGCAGCGTGCCGGGACAGGGTTCATATCTCTACAATGAGCAGTTCTTC. This codes for CSVPGQGSYLYNEQFF. This sequence joins TRBV29-1 and TRBJ2-1, with 9 bases aligning to TRBD1. The V gene's germline CDR1 is SQVTM and CDR2 ANQGSEA. The CDR3 consists of 16 residues. The V segment lost 6 bases and the J segment 3 bases; nucleotides outside the gene matches: 12.

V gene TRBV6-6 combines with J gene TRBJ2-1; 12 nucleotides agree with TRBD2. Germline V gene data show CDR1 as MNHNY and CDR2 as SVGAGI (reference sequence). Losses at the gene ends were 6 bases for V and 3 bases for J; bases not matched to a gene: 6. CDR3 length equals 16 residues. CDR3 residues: CASRLGLAGNYNEQFF. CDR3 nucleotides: TGTGCCAGCAGGCTTGGACTAGCGGGAAACTACAATGAGCAGTTCTTC.

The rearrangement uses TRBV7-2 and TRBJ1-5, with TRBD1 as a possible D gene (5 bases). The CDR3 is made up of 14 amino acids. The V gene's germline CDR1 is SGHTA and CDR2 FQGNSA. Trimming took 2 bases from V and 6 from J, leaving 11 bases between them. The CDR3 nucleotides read TGTGCCAGCAGCTTAAACGGGGGGGGTCAGCCCCAGCATTTT. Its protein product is CASSLNGGGQPQHF. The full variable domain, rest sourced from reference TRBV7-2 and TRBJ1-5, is GAGVSQSPSNKVTEKGKDVELRCDPISGHTALYWYRQSLGQGLEFLIYFQGNSAPDKSGLPSDRFSAERTGGSVSTLTIQRTQQEDSAVYLCASSLNGGGQPQHFGDGTRLSIL.

Here the CDR3 reads CASSPREAYGYTF. As DNA, the CDR3 is TGTGCCAGCAGTCCCCGGGAGGCCTATGGCTACACCTTC. The chain links TRBV27 to TRBJ1-2; D gene uncertain. Trimming took 5 bases from V and 4 from J, leaving 11 bases between them. The CDR3 spans 13 residues. Germline V gives CDR1 MNHEY, CDR2 SMNVEV (reference sequence).

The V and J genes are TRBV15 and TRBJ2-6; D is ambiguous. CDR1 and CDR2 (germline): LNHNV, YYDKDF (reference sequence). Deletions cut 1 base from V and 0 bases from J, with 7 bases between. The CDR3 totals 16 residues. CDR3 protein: CATSRGTDSGANVLTF. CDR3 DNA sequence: TGTGCCACCAGCAGAGGGACGGACTCTGGGGCCAACGTCCTGACTTTC. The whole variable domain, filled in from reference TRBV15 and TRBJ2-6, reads DAMVIQNPRYQVTQFGKPVTLSCSQTLNHNVMYWYQQKSSQAPKLLFHYYDKDFNNEADTPDNFQSRRPNTSFCFLDIRSPGLGDTAMYLCATSRGTDSGANVLTFGAGSRLTVL.

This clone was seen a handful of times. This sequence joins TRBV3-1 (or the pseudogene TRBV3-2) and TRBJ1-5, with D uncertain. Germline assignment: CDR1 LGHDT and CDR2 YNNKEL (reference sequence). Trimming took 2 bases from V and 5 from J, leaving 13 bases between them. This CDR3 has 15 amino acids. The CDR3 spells CASSQSHTGDQPQHF. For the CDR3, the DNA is TGTGCCAGCAGCCAAAGTCACACGGGAGATCAGCCCCAGCATTTT.

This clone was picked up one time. CDR3 coding DNA: TGTGCCAGCAGTTATACAGGGGGGAACACTGAAGCTTTCTTT. Protein sequence: CASSYTGGNTEAFF. The V gene is TRBV6-4, the J gene TRBJ1-1; TRBD1 matches 8 bases. CDR1 and CDR2 (germline): MRHNA, SNTAGT. V shed 5 bases and J 1 base; nucleotides not matched to a gene: 3. The CDR3 covers 14 residues.

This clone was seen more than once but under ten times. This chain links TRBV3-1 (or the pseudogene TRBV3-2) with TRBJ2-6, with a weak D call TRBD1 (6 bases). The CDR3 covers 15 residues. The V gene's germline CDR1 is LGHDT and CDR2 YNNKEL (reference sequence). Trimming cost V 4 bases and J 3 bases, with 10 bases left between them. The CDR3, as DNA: TGTGCCAGCAGCCTAGGGACACTTGGGGCCAACGTCCTGACTTTC. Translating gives CASSLGTLGANVLTF.